This TCR beta chain emerged from a study of blood T cell repertoires in COVID-19. In the original analysis: Amplification from reference gene primers served as the basis for estimated nucleated cell counts. Clones were read by immunoSEQ multiplex PCR, and TCRdb kept only the in-frame ones, dropping some. V and J calls and clone size are those listed in that table; D and trimming were worked out from the DNA. The table shows approximately 340,000 clones, with around four fifths occurring only once. V was clipped by 0 bases and J by 0 bases, with 5 bases between them. From germline, CDR1 is SQVTM and CDR2 ANQGSEA. The CDR3 has 13 amino acids.

The receptor comes from a man aged 25-45 years with active or convalescent COVID-19. The sequenced sample was peripheral blood. This chain uses TRBV29-1 with TRBJ1-1; D is unclear. As DNA, the CDR3 is TGCAGCGTTGAAGAGGCCGTGAACACTGAAGCTTTCTTT. Translation gives CSVEEAVNTEAFF.